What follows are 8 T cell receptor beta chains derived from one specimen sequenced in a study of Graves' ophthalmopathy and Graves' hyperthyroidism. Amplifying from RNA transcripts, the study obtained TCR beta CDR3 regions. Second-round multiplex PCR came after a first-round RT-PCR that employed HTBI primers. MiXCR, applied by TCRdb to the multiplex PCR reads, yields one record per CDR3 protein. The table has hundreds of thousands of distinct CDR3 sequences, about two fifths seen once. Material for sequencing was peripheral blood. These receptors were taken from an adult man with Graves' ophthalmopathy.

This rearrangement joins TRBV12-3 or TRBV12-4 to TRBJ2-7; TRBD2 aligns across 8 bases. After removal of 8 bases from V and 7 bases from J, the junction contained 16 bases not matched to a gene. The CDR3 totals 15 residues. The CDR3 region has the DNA TGTGCCAGCGCTAAAGGTGGCGGGGGGCCTTGGGAGCAGTACTTC. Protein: CASAKGGGGPWEQYF.

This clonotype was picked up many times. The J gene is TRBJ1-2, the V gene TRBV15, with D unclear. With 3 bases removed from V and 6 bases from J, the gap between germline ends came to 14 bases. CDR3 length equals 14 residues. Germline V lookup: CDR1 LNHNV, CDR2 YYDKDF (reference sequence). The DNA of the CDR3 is TGTGCCACCAGCAGGACCGGAATGGGGAATGGCTACACCTTC. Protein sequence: CATSRTGMGNGYTF.

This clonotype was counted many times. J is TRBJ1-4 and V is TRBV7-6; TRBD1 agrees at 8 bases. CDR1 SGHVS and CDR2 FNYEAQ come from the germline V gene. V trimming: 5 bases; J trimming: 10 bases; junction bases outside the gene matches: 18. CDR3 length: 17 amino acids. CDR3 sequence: CASSPNPVGTGNRKLFF. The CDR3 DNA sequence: TGTGCCAGCAGCCCGAACCCCGTGGGGACAGGAAATAGAAAACTGTTTTTT.

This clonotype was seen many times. The CDR3 region is CASSQDPTGTYEQYF. The CDR3 DNA is TGCGCCAGCAGCCAAGATCCGACAGGAACCTACGAGCAGTACTTC. The chain is built from TRBV4-3 and TRBJ2-7; a weak D match, TRBD1 (6 bases). The CDR3 consists of 15 residues. V was pared by 0 bases and J by 2 bases, with 11 bases between. Per the germline V gene, CDR1 is LGHNA and CDR2 is YSLEER.

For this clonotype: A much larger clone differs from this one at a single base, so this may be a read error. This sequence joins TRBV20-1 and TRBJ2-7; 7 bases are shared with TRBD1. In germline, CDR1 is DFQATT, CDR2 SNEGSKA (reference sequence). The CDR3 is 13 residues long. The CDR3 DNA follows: TGCAGTGCTCCAAGGACAGGAACCTACGAGCTGTACTTC. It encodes CSAPRTGTYELYF.

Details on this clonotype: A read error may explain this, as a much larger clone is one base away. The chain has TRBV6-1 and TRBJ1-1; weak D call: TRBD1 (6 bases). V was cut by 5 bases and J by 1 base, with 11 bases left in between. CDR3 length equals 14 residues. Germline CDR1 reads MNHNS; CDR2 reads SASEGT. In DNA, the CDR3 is TGTGCCAGCAGTACAGGGTTCTGGAACACTGAAGCTTTCTTT. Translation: CASSTGFWNTEAFF.

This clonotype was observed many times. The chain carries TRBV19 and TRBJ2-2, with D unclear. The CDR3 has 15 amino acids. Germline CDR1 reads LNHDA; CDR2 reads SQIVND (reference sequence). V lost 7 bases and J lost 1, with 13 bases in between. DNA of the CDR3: TGTGCCAGTATTGATGCAGGAATGAACACCGGGGAGCTGTTTTTT. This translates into CASIDAGMNTGELFF. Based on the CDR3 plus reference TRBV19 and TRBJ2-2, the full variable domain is DGGITQSPKYLFRKEGQNVTLSCEQNLNHDAMYWYRQDPGQGLRLIYYSQIVNDFQKGDIAEGYSVSREKKESFPLTVTSAQKNPTAFYLCASIDAGMNTGELFFGEGSRLTVL.

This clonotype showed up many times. The CDR3 reads CASSEQHRSETQYF. CDR3 coding DNA: TGTGCCAGCAGCGAACAGCATAGGTCAGAGACCCAGTACTTC. The V call is TRBV7-3, the J call TRBJ2-5; D is unclear. V lost 5 bases and J lost 4, with 14 bases in between. The CDR3 loop spans 14 amino acids. CDR1 is SGHTA, CDR2 FQGTGA, per germline.